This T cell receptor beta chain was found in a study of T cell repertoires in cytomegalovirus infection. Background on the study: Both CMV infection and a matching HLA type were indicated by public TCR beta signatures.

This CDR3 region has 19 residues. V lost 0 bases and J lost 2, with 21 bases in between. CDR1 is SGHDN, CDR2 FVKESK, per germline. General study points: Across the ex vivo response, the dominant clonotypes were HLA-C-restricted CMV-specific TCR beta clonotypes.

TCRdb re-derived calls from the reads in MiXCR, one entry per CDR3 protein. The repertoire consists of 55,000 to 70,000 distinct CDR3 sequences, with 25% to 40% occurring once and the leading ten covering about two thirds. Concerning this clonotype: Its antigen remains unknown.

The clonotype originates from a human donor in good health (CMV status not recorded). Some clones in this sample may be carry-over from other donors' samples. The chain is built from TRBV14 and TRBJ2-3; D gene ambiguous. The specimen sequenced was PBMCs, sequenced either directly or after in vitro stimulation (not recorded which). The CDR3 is CASSQDFPLFRTATDTQYF. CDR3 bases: TGTGCCAGCAGCCAAGATTTCCCGTTATTCAGGACCGCCACAGATACGCAGTATTTT.